This T cell receptor beta chain was captured by sequencing in a study of technical replicates of blood from several donors. Libraries were prepared by immunoSEQ multiplex PCR; TCRdb keeps only in-frame clonotypes and omits some of them. The sample includes roughly 93,000 clones, around 95% of them seen just once. The sample was T cells isolated from PBMCs. This TCR was recovered from a human donor in good health.

The CDR3 loop reads CASSLPYRGGNTEAFF. The CDR3 DNA reads as TGTGCCAGCAGCTTGCCCTACAGGGGAGGGAACACTGAAGCTTTCTTT. V usage is TRBV5-6 and J usage is TRBJ1-1, with 7 bases matching TRBD1. CDR1 SGHDT and CDR2 YYEEEE come from the germline V gene. This CDR3 has 16 residues. Germline trimming cut 1 base from V and 1 base from J; bases unmatched to any gene: 7.